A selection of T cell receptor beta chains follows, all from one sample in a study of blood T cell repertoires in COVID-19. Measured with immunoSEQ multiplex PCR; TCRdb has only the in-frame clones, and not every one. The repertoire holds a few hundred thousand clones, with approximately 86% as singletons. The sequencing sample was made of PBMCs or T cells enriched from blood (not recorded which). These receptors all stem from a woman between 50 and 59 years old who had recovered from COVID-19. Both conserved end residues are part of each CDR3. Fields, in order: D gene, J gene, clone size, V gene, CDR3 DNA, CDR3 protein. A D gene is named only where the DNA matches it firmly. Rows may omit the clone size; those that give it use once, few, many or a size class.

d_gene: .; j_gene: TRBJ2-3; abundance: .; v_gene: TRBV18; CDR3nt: TGTGCCAGCTCACCGTCTAACAGAAAAAGCCTCACAGATACGCAGTATTTT; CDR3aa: CASSPSNRKSLTDTQYF
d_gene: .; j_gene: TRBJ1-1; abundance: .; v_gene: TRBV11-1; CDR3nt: TGTGCCAGCAGCTCGGACAGCGGCATTTACACTGAAGCTTTCTTT; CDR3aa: CASSSDSGIYTEAFF
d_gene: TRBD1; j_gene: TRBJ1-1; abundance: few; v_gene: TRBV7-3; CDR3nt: TGTGCCAGCAGCGTAATGACAGGGTCTGAAGCTTTCTTT; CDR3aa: CASSVMTGSEAFF
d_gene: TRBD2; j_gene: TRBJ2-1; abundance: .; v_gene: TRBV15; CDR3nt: TGTGCCACCAGCAGAGATCGTCCGGGAGGGATGCAGTTCTTC; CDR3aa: CATSRDRPGGMQFF
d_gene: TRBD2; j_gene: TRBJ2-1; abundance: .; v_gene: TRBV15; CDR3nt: TGTGCCACCAGCAACCCTTTGGGGACTAGTTTCGATGAGCAGTTCTTC; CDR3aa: CATSNPLGTSFDEQFF
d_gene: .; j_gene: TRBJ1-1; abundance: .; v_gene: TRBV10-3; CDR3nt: TGTGCCATCACGGGGGGAGAGGGACCGAACACTGAAGCTTTCTTT; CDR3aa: CAITGGEGPNTEAFF
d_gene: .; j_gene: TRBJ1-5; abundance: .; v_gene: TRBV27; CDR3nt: TGTGCCAGCAGTTTGGAGTCTCGGCAGCCCCAGCATTTT; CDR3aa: CASSLESRQPQHF
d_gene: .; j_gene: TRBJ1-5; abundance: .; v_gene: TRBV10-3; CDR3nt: TGTGCCATCAGTGACCTTAGCAATCAGCCCCAGCATTTT; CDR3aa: CAISDLSNQPQHF
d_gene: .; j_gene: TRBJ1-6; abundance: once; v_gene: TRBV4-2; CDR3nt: TGTGCCAGCAGCCATCCGGCCGGGACAAATGATTCACCCCTCCACTTT; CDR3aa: CASSHPAGTNDSPLHF
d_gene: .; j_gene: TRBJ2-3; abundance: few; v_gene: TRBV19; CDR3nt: TGTGCCAGTCGCTTATCGGGGGATACGCAGTATTTT; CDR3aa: CASRLSGDTQYF
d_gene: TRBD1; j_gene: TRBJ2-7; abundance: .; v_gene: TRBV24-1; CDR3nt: TGTGCCACCAGTGATACGCGACAGGGGTCGGGTCTGTACTTC; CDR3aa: CATSDTRQGSGLYF
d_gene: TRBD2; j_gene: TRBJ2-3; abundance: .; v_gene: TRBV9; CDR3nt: TGTGCCAGCAGCGGGCCGATGGCGGGAGCAGATACGCAGTATTTT; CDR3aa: CASSGPMAGADTQYF
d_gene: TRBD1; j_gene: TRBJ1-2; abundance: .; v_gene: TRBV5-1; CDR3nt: TGCGCCAGCAGCTATGGTGGGACAGGGCGAATCGGCTACACCTTC; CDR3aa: CASSYGGTGRIGYTF
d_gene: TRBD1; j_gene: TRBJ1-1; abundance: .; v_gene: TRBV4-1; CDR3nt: TGCGCCAGCAGCCCCCGGACAGGGAGGAACACTGAAGCTTTCTTT; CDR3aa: CASSPRTGRNTEAFF
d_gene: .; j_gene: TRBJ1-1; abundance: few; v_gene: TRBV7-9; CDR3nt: TGTGCCAGCAGCTTACCCAGTGGAGAAAGCGCTGAAGCTTTCTTT; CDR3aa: CASSLPSGESAEAFF
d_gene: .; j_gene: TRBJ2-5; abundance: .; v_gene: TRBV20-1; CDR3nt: TGCAGTGCTCTTGCGGAAGAGACCCAGTACTTC; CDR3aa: CSALAEETQYF
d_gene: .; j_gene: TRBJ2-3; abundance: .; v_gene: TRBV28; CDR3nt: TGTGCCAGCAGTTCGGGGTCTAGCACAGATACGCAGTATTTT; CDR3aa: CASSSGSSTDTQYF
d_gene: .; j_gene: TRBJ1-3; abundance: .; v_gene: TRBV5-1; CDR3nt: TGCGCCAGCAGGAAAGTGGCCTCTGGAAACACCATATATTTT; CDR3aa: CASRKVASGNTIYF
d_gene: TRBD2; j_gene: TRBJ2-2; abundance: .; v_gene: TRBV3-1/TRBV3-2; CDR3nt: TGTGCCAGCAGCCAGGGCGGGAGTGGCACCGGGGAGCTGTTTTTT; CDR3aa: CASSQGGSGTGELFF
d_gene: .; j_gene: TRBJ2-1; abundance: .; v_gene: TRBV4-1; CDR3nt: TGCGCCAGCACCCCAGACCGAGGGAACAATGAGCAGTTCTTC; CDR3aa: CASTPDRGNNEQFF
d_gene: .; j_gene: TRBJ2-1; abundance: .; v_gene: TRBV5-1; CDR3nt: TGCGCCAGCAGCCGGGGAGGGGGGAATGAGCAGTTCTTC; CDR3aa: CASSRGGGNEQFF
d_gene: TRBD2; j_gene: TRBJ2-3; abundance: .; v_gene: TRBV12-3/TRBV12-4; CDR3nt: TGTGCCGTACAGACTAGCGATAGAGATACGCAGTATTTT; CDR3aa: CAVQTSDRDTQYF
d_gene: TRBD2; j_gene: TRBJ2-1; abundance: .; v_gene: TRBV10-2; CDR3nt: TGCGCCACCGGACTAGCGGGAAGCAATGAGCAGTTCTTC; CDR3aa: CATGLAGSNEQFF
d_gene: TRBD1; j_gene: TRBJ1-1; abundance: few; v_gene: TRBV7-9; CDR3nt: TGTGCCAGCAGCTCACAGGGGAGCGGTACTGAAGCTTTCTTT; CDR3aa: CASSSQGSGTEAFF
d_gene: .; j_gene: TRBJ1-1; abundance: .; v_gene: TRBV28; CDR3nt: TGTGCCAGCAGTTTTACAAGACATGGGAACACTGAAGCTTTCTTT; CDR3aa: CASSFTRHGNTEAFF
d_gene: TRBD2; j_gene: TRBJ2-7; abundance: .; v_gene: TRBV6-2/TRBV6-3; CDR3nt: TGTGCCAGCAGTTCCCCGTCTAGCGGGAGAGGATACGAGCAGTACTTC; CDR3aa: CASSSPSSGRGYEQYF
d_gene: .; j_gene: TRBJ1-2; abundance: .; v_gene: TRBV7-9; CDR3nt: TGTGCCAGCAGCTTTCAAAGTACAGGGCCCTATGGCTACACCTTC; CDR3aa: CASSFQSTGPYGYTF
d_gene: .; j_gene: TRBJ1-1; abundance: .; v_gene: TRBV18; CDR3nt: TGTGCCAGCTCAGGTCAGGGGAACACTGAAGCTTTCTTT; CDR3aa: CASSGQGNTEAFF
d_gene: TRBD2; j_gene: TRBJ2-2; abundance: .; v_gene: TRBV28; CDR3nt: TGTGCCAGCAGTTTAGATAGCGGGAGCACCGGGGAGCTGTTTTTT; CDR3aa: CASSLDSGSTGELFF
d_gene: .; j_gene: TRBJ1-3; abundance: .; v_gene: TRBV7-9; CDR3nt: TGTGCCAGCAGTTACCGTGTGTACAGATCCTCTGGAAACACCATATATTTT; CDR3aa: CASSYRVYRSSGNTIYF